This passage covers 2 T cell receptor beta chains from one sample sequenced in a study of blood T cell repertoires in COVID-19. TCRdb keeps only in-frame clones here, not all; method: immunoSEQ multiplex PCR. The data hold 130,000 to 150,000 clones, with almost 90% observed a single time. Sequences were obtained from peripheral blood. The receptors were gathered from a man aged 50 to 59 with active or convalescent COVID-19.

V and J are TRBV6-1 and TRBJ1-6; 8 positions agree with TRBD1. This CDR3 is 17 amino acids long. CDR1 is MNHNS, CDR2 SASEGT, per germline. V gave up 2 bases and J gave up 6 bases; unmatched junction bases: 9. This CDR3 is CASSETLTGDLNSPLHF. CDR3 nucleotide sequence: TGTGCCAGCAGTGAAACCCTGACAGGGGACCTTAATTCACCCCTCCACTTT.

V and J are TRBV6-5 and TRBJ1-2; TRBD1 matches 10 bases. The CDR3 is made up of 15 amino acids. In germline, CDR1 is MNHEY, CDR2 SVGAGI. Unmatched junction bases numbered 4, after V lost 3 bases and J lost 3 bases. The CDR3: CASSYAGTGDYGYTF. The CDR3 nucleotides read TGTGCCAGCAGTTATGCTGGGACAGGGGACTATGGCTACACCTTC.